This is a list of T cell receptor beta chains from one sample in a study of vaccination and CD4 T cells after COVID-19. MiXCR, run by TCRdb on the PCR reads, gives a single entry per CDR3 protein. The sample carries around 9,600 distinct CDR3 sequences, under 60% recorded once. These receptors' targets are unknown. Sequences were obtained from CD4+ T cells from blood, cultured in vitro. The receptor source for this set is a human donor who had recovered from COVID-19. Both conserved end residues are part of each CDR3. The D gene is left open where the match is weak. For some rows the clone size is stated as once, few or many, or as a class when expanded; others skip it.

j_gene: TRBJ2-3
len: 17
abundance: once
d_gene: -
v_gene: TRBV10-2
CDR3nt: TGCGCCAGCAGTGTGACTACGAAGGCAGGCCTCACAGATACGCAGTATTTT
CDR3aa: CASSVTTKAGLTDTQYF

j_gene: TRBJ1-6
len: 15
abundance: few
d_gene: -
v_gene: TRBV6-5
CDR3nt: TGTGCCAGCAGTTTCGAGAGCTCCTATAATTCACCCCTCCACTTT
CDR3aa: CASSFESSYNSPLHF

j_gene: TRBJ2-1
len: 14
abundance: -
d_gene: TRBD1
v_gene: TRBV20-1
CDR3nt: TGCAGTGCCCCATGGGACAGGGGTAACAATGAGCAGTTCTTC
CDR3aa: CSAPWDRGNNEQFF

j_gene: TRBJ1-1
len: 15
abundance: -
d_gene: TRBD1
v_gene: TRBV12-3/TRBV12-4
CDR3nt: TGTGCCAGCAGTCCCCGGACAGGGGGGGACACTGAAGCTTTCTTT
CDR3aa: CASSPRTGGDTEAFF

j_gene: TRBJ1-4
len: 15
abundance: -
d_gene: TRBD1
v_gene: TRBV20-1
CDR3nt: TGCAGTGCTACCCGGCGACAGGGGACCGCGGAAAAACTGTTTTTT
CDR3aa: CSATRRQGTAEKLFF

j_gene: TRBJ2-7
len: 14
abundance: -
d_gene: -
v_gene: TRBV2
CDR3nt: TGTGCCAGCAGTGAGATCGACAATAGCTACGAGCAGTACTTC
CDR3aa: CASSEIDNSYEQYF

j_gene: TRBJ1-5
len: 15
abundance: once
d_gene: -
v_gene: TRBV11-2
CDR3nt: TGTGCCAGCAGCCGTGGGGGAGACAACAATCAGCCCCAGCATTTT
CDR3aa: CASSRGGDNNQPQHF

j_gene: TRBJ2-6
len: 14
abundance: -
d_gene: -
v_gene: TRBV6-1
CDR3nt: TGTGCCAGCAGGGCGGTATCTGGGGCCAACGTCCTGACTTTC
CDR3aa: CASRAVSGANVLTF

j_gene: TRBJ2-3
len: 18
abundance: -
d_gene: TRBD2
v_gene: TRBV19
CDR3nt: TGTGCCAGTAGTATCGAGAGCGGGAGGGGGCTCAGCACAGATACGCAGTATTTT
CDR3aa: CASSIESGRGLSTDTQYF

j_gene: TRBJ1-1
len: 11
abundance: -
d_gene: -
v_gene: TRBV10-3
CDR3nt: TGTGCCATCAGTGATGGAACTGAAGCTTTCTTT
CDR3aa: CAISDGTEAFF

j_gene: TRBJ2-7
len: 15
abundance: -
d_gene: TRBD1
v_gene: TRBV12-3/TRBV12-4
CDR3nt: TGTGCCAGCAGTTTTTTGGGACAGGGGGCCTACGAGCAGTACTTC
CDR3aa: CASSFLGQGAYEQYF

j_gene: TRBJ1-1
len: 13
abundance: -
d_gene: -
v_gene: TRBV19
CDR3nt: TGTGCCAGTAGTCTCCCAGACAGCTCTGAAGCTTTCTTT
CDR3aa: CASSLPDSSEAFF

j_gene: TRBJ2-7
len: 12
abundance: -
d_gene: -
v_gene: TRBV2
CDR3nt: TGTGCCAGCAGTGAACAGGGTTACGAGCAGTACTTC
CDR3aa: CASSEQGYEQYF

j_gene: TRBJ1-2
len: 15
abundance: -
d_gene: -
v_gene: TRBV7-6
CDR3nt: TGTGCCAGCAGCTTAGCTCAGGGCCCGAACTATGGCTACACCTTC
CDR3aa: CASSLAQGPNYGYTF

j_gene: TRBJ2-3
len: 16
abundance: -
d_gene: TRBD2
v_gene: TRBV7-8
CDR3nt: TGTGCCAGCAGCCCGCGGGAGGGCCCTTGGGGGAATACGCAGTATTTT
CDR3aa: CASSPREGPWGNTQYF

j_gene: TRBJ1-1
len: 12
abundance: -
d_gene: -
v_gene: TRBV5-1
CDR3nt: TGCGCCAGTGGGGTCGGGAACACTGAAGCTTTCTTT
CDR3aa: CASGVGNTEAFF

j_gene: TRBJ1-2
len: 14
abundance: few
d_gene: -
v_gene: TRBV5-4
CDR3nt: TGTGCCAGCAGCCCTCCCGGGGCAGCCTATGGCTACACCTTC
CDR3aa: CASSPPGAAYGYTF

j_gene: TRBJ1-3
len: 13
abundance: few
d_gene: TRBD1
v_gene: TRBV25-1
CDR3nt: TGTGCCAGCACTCAGGGGGCTGGAAACACCATATATTTT
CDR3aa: CASTQGAGNTIYF

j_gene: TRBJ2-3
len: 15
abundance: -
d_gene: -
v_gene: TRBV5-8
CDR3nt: TGTGCCAGCAGCTTGGAACGTAGATACACAGATACGCAGTATTTT
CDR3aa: CASSLERRYTDTQYF

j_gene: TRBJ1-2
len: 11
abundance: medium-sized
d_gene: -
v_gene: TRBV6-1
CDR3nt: TGTGCCAGCAGCACAAACTATGGCTACACCTTC
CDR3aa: CASSTNYGYTF

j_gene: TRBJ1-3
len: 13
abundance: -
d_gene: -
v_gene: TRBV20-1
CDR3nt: TGCAGTGTCGGGGACCCACGTAGAAACACCATATATTTT
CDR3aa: CSVGDPRRNTIYF

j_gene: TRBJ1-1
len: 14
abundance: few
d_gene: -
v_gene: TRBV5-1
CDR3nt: TGCGCCAGCAGCTTGGGACACCCGAACACTGAAGCTTTCTTT
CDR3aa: CASSLGHPNTEAFF

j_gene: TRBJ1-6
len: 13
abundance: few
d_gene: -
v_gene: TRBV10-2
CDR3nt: TGCGCCAGCAGTGAGTGGGGGCAGTCACCCCTCCACTTT
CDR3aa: CASSEWGQSPLHF

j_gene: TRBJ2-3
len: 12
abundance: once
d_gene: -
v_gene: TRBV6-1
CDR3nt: TGTGCCAGCAGTGAAGCCCGGTATACGCAGTATTTT
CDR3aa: CASSEARYTQYF

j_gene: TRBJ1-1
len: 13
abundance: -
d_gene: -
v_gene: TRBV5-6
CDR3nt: TGTGCCAGCAGCTTGGAACAAGGGTTTGAAGCTTTCTTT
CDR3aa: CASSLEQGFEAFF

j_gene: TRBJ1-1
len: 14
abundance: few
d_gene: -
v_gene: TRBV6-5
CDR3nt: TGTGCCAGCAGTTACTCTCTCAGGATCGGTGAAGCTTTCTTT
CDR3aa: CASSYSLRIGEAFF

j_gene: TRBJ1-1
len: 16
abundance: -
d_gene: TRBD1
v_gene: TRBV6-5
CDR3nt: TGTGCCAGCAGTTACTTCACAGGGGCGGGGAGCACTGAAGCTTTCTTT
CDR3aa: CASSYFTGAGSTEAFF

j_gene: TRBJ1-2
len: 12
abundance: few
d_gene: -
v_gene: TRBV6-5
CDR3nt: TGTGCCAGCAGCTACGGAGGCCGTGGCTACACCTTC
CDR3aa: CASSYGGRGYTF

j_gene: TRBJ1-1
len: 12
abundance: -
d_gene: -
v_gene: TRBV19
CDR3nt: TGTGCCAGTAGAGATTCCGGGGACGAAGCTTTCTTT
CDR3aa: CASRDSGDEAFF

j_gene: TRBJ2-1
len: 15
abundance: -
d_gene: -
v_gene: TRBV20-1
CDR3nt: TGCAGTGCTAGGGGAGGAGGCCCTAATATAAATGAGCAGCTCTTC
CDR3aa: CSARGGGPNINEQLF

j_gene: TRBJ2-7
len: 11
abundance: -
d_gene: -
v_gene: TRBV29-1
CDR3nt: TGCAGCGTTGTTCGGGGAGCCGAGCAGTACTTC
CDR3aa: CSVVRGAEQYF

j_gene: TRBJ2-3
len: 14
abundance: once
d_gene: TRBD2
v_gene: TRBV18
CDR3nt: TGTGCCAGCTCACCCGGGACTAGCAGAGATACGCAGTATTTT
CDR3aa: CASSPGTSRDTQYF

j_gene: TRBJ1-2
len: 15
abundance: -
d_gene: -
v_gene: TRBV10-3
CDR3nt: TGTGCCATCAGTGAAGGTACGCCGGCTAACTATGGCTACACCTTC
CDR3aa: CAISEGTPANYGYTF

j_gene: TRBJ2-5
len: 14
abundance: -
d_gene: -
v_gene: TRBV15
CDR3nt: TGTGCCACCAGCAGAATGAGGGGCCAAGAGACCCAGTACTTC
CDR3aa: CATSRMRGQETQYF

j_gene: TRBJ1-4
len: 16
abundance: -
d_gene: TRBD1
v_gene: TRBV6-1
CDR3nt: TGTGCCAGCCGAGCTGGGACAGGGGGGTCTAATGAAAAACTGTTTTTT
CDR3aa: CASRAGTGGSNEKLFF

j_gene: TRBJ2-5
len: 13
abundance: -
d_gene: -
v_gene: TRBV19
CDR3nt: TGTGCCAGTCGGGGGACGGATCAAGAGACCCAGTACTTC
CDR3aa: CASRGTDQETQYF

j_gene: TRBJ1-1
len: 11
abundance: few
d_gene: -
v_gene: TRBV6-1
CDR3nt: TGTGCCAGCAGGGGACTCGCGGAAGCTTTCTTT
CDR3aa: CASRGLAEAFF

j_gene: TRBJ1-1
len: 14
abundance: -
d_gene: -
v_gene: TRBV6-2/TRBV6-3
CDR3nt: TGTGCCAGCGCCGAAAGCCGGCGAGGAACTGAAGCTTTCTTT
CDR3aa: CASAESRRGTEAFF

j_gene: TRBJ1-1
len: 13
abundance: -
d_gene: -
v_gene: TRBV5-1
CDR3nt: TGCGCCAGCCATACACAACAGGGTGGGGAAGCTTTCTTT
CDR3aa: CASHTQQGGEAFF

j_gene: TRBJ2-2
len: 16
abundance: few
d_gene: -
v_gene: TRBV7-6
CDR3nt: TGTGCCAGCAGTAAACGCTCAGGGACCAACACCGGGGAGCTGTTTTTT
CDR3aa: CASSKRSGTNTGELFF

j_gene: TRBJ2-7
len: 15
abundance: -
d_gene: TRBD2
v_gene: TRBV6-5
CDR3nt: TGTGCCAGCAGTTCATTAGCGGGGGAAGCCTACGAGCAGTACTTC
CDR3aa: CASSSLAGEAYEQYF